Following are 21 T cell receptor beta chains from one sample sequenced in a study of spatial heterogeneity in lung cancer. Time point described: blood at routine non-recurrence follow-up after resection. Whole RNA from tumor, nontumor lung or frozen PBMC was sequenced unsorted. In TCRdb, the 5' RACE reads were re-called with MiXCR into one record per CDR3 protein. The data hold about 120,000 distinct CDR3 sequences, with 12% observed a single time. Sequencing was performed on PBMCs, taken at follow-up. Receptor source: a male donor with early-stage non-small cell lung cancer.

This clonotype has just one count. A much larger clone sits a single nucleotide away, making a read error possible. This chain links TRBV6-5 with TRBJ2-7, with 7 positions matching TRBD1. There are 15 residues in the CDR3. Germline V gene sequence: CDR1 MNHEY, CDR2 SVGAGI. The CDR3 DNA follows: TGTGTCAGCAGTTACGGGACAGCTTTCTCCTACGAGCAGTACTTC. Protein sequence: CVSSYGTAFSYEQYF.

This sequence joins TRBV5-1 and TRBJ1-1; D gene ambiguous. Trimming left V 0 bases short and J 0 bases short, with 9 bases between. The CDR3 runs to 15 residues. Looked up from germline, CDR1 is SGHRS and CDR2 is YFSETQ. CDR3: CASSLDPRMNTEAFF. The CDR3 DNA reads TGCGCCAGCAGCTTGGATCCAAGAATGAACACTGAAGCTTTCTTT.

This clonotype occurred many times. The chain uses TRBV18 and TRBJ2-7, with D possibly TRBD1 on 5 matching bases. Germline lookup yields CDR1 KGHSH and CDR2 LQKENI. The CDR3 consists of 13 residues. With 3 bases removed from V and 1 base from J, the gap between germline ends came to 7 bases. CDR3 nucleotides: TGTGCCAGCTCACCCCAGGGATCCTACGAGCAGTACTTC. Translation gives CASSPQGSYEQYF. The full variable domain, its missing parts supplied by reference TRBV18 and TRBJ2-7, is NAGVMQNPRHLVRRRGQEARLRCSPMKGHSHVYWYRQLPEEGLKFMVYLQKENIIDESGMPKERFSAEFPKEGPSILRIQQVVRGDSAAYFCASSPQGSYEQYFGPGTRLTVT.

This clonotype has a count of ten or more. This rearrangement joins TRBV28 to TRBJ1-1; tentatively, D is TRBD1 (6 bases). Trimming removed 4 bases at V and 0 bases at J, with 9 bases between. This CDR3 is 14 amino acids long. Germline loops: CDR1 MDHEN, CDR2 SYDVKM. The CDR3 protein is CASSSGQLNTEAFF. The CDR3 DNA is TGTGCCAGCAGTTCAGGACAGTTGAACACTGAAGCTTTCTTT. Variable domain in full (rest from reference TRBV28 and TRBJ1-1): DVKVTQSSRYLVKRTGEKVFLECVQDMDHENMFWYRQDPGLGLRLIYFSYDVKMKEKGDIPEGYSVSREKKERFSLILESASTNQTSMYLCASSSGQLNTEAFFGQGTRLTVV.

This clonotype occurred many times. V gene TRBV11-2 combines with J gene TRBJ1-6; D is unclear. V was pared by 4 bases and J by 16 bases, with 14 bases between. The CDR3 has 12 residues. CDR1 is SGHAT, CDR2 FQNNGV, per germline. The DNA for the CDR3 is TGTGCCAGCAGCTCGCAGGTGGACCCTCTCCACTTT. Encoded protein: CASSSQVDPLHF.

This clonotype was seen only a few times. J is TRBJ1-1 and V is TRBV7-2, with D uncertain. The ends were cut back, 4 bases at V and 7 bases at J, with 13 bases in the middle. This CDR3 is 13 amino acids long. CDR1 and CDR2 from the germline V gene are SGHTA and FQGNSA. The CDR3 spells CASSYPPLVEAFF. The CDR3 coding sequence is TGTGCCAGCAGCTACCCCCCGCTCGTTGAAGCTTTCTTT. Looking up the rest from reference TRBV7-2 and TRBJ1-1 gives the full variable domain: GAGVSQSPSNKVTEKGKDVELRCDPISGHTALYWYRQSLGQGLEFLIYFQGNSAPDKSGLPSDRFSAERTGGSVSTLTIQRTQQEDSAVYLCASSYPPLVEAFFGQGTRLTVV.

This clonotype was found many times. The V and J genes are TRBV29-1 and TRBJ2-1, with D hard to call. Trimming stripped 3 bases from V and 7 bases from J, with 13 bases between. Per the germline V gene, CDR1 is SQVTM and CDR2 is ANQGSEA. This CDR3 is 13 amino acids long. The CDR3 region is CSVDTAVRNEQFF. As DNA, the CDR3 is TGCAGCGTTGATACGGCCGTGAGGAATGAGCAGTTCTTC.

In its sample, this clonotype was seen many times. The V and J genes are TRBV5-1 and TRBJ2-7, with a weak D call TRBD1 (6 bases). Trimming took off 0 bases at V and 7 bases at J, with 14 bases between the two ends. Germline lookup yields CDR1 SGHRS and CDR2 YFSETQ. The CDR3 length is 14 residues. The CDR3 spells CASSLDRLRGEQYF. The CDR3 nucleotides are TGCGCCAGCAGCTTGGACAGGCTGAGGGGGGAGCAGTACTTC.

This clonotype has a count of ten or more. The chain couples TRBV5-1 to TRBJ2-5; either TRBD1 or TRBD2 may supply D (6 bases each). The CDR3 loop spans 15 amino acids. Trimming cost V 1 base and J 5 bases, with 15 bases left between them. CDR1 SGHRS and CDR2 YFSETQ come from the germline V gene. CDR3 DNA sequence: TGCGCCAGCAGCTTGACTGGGGGGCTGGGGGAGACCCAGTACTTC. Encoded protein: CASSLTGGLGETQYF.

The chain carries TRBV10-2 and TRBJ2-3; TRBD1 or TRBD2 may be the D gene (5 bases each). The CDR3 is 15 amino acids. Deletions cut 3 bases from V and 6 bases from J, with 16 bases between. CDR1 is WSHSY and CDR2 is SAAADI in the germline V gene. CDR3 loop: CASSDRGRNGDTQYF. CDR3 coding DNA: TGCGCCAGCAGTGACCGGGGCAGGAATGGGGATACGCAGTATTTT.

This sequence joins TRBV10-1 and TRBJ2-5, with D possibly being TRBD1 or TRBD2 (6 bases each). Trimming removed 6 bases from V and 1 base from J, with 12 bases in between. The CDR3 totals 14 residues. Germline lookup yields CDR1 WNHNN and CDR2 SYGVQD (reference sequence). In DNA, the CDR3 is TGCGCCAGCAGCGGGAGCAGGGGCCAAGAGACCCAGTACTTC. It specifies CASSGSRGQETQYF.

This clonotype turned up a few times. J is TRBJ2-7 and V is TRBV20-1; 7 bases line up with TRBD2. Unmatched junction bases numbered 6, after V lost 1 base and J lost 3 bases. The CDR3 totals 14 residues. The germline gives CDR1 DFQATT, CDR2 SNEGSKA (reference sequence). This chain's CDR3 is CSARGTRANYEQYF. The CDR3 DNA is TGCAGTGCTAGAGGGACTAGGGCAAACTACGAGCAGTACTTC.

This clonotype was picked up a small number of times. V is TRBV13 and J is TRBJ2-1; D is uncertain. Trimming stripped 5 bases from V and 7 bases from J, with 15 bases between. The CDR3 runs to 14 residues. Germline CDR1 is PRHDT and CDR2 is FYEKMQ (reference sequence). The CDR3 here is CASSPTANGNEQFF. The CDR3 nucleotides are TGTGCCAGCAGCCCCACAGCCAACGGTAATGAGCAGTTCTTC.

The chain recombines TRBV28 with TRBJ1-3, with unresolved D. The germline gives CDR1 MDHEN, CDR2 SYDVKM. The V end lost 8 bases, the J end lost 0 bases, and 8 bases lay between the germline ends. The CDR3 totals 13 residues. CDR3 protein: CASLGNSGNTIYF. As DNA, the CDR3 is TGTGCCAGCCTGGGAAACTCTGGAAACACCATATATTTT.

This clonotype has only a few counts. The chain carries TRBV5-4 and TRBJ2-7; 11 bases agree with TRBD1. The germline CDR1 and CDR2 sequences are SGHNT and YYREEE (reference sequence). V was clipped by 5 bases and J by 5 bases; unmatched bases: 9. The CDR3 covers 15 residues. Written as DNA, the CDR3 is TGTGCCAGCAGGAAGGACAGGGGGCGTGGGGACGAGCAGTACTTC. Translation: CASRKDRGRGDEQYF.

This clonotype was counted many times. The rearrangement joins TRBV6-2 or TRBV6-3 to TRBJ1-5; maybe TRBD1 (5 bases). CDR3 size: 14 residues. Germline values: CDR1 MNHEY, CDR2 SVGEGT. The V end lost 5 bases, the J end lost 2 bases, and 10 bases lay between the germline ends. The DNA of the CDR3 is TGTGCCAGCAGTAGCCCAGGGCGCAATCAGCCCCAGCATTTT. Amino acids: CASSSPGRNQPQHF.

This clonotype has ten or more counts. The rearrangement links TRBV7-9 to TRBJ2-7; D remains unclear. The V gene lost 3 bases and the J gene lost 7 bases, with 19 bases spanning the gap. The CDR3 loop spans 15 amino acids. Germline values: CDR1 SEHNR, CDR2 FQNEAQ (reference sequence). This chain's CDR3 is CASSFDTMGGREQYF. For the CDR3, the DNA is TGTGCCAGCAGCTTTGATACGATGGGCGGCCGGGAGCAGTACTTC.

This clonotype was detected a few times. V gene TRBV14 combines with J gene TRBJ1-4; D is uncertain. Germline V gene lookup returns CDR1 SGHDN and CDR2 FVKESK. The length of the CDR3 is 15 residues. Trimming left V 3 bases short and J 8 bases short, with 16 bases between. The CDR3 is CASSQPGSRREKLFF. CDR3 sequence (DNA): TGTGCCAGCAGCCAGCCCGGGTCCAGAAGGGAAAAACTGTTTTTT.

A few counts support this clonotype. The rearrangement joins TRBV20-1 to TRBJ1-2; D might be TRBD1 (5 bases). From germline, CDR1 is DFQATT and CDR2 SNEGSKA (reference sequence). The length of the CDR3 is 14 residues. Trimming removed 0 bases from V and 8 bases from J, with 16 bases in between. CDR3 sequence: CSARDPLGAVGYTF. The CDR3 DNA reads TGCAGTGCTAGAGATCCTTTAGGGGCAGTCGGCTACACCTTC.

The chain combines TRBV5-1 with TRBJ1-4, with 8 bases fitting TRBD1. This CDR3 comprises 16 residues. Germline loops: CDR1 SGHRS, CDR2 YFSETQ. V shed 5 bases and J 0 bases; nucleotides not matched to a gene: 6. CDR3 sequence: CASRSGTGATNEKLFF. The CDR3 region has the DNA TGCGCCAGCAGGTCCGGGACAGGTGCAACTAATGAAAAACTGTTTTTT.

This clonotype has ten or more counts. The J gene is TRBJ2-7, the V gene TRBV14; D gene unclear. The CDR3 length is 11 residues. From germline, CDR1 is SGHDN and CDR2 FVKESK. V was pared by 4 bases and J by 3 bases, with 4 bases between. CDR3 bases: TGTGCCAGCAGCCGGGGCTACGAGCAGTACTTC. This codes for CASSRGYEQYF.